One sample yielded the 13 T cell receptor beta chains listed below, sequenced in a study of regulatory T cells in long-lasting Graves disease. Construction of TCR beta libraries relied on iRepertoire HTBI primers and on Arm-PCR targeting CDR3 regions. TCRdb reprocessed the multiplex PCR reads via MiXCR and lists one record per CDR3 protein. This sample has roughly 500,000 distinct CDR3 sequences; around 11% occur once, and the top ten carry almost 9%. Time point described: newly diagnosed GD, antithyroid drugs for less than 3 months. PBMC RNA was the source of the TCR library. This sample was also put to use in a study of T cells in Graves' hyperthyroidism and ophthalmopathy.

The source material was peripheral blood mononuclear cells (PBMCs), sampled at new diagnosis, from a patient treated with antithyroid drugs. The source of these receptors is a woman between 25 and 40 years old with Graves disease.

This clonotype was picked up many times. The gene calls are TRBV27 and TRBJ2-2; no definite D call. Germline V lookup: CDR1 MNHEY, CDR2 SMNVEV (reference sequence). The germline V and J ends were trimmed by 3 bases and 6 bases, with 14 bases remaining between them. This CDR3 contains 15 residues. CDR3 amino acids: CASSFAPSEAGELFF. The CDR3 DNA is TGTGCCAGCAGTTTCGCTCCATCGGAAGCCGGGGAGCTGTTTTTT.

This clonotype was detected many times. V and J are TRBV11-2 and TRBJ2-7; D is possibly TRBD1 (6 bases). The CDR3 is 13 residues long. CDR1 is SGHAT and CDR2 is FQNNGV in the germline V gene. V was clipped by 6 bases and J by 6 bases, with 15 bases between them. The CDR3 nucleotides read TGTGCCAGCAGACCACAGGGCGCAGGCGAGCAGTACTTC. It yields the protein CASRPQGAGEQYF.

This clonotype was seen at least ten times. V is TRBV6-1 and J is TRBJ1-1; D is possibly TRBD1 (6 bases). Germline CDR1 is MNHNS and CDR2 is SASEGT. V shed 7 bases and J shed 2 bases, with 14 bases lying between them. This CDR3 is built from 14 residues. The CDR3 protein is CASTGDRRNTEAFF. In DNA form, the CDR3 reads TGTGCCAGCACTGGAGACAGGAGAAACACTGAAGCTTTCTTT.

This chain uses TRBV4-1 with TRBJ1-2; weak D call: TRBD1 (6 bases). Germline CDR1 is MGHRA and CDR2 is YSYEKL. V lost 2 bases and J 5 bases, leaving 27 bases between the germline ends. This CDR3 has 19 residues. In nucleotides, the CDR3 is TGCGCCAGCAGCCAAAGGGTAGGAGGTACGGGGGCGACCCCTTATGGCTACACCTTC. This gives the protein CASSQRVGGTGATPYGYTF.

This clonotype was observed many times. The chain employs TRBV20-1 and TRBJ1-1; D is ambiguous. The length of the CDR3 is 13 residues. V lost 4 bases, J lost 3 bases, and 12 bases lay in between. Germline lookup yields CDR1 DFQATT and CDR2 SNEGSKA (reference sequence). The CDR3 DNA follows: TGCAGTGCTATAACCGATCCGTACACTGAAGCTTTCTTT. It translates to CSAITDPYTEAFF.

There are a few counts of this clonotype. The rearrangement uses TRBV4-3 and TRBJ2-7, with no clear D. The CDR3 loop spans 15 amino acids. CDR1 is LGHNA and CDR2 is YSLEER in the germline V gene. V was clipped by 2 bases and J by 2 bases, with 13 bases between them. DNA for the CDR3: TGCGCCAGCAGCCAAAGAGTAGTCCGCCCCTACGAGCAGTACTTC. The encoded protein is CASSQRVVRPYEQYF.

This clonotype has at least ten counts. The chain recombines TRBV12-3 or TRBV12-4 with TRBJ2-4; D gene ambiguous. This CDR3 has 17 residues. The V end was cut by 0 bases, the J end by 1 base, with 13 bases between. DNA for the CDR3: TGTGCCAGCAGTTTAGCGCGGCCCACGGAGGCCAAAAACATTCAGTACTTC. This codes for CASSLARPTEAKNIQYF.

The table lists this clonotype with a count of one. Since a much larger clone is just one base distant, this may be a read error. The chain uses TRBV6-1 and TRBJ2-4; a weak D match, TRBD1 (6 bases). Gene TRBJ2-5 matches the end of the DNA better, so the J call may be wrong. Looked up from germline, CDR1 is MNHNS and CDR2 is SASEGT. The CDR3 extends over 14 amino acids. DNA for the CDR3: TGTGCCAGCAGGGGCTACTGGGGGCCGAGGACCCAGTACTTC. Translation: CASRGYWGPRTQYF.

This clonotype was observed a few times. This sequence joins TRBV29-1 and TRBJ2-7, with D perhaps matching TRBD1 or TRBD2 (5 bases each). Germline V CDR1 and CDR2: SQVTM, ANQGSEA. The CDR3 sequence is 14 residues long. V lost 4 bases and J 7 bases, leaving 20 bases between the germline ends. This chain's CDR3 is CSVGLGPRASEQYF. CDR3 DNA: TGCAGCGTTGGACTGGGACCCCGTGCCTCGGAGCAGTACTTC.

The V and J genes are TRBV2 and TRBJ2-7; 13 bases align to TRBD2. CDR3 length equals 16 residues. CDR1 is SNHLY, CDR2 FYNNEI, per germline. Trimming cost V 6 bases and J 3 bases; bases outside gene matches: 8. In DNA, the CDR3 is TGTGCCAGCAGCCACGGGACTAGCGGGAATATCTACGAGCAGTACTTC. The encoded protein is CASSHGTSGNIYEQYF. Full variable domain (rest looked up from reference TRBV2 and TRBJ2-7): EPEVTQTPSHQVTQMGQEVILRCVPISNHLYFYWYRQILGQKVEFLVSFYNNEISEKSEIFDDQFSVERPDGSNFTLKIRSTKLEDSAMYFCASSHGTSGNIYEQYFGPGTRLTVT.

This chain uses TRBV6-1 with TRBJ2-7; 11 bases align to TRBD2. The ends lost 10 bases at V and 3 bases at J; junction bases unmatched: 8. Germline V gene sequence: CDR1 MNHNS, CDR2 SASEGT. The CDR3 has 14 residues. The CDR3 DNA sequence: TGTGCCACCTCTGGGACTAGCGGAATCTACGAGCAGTACTTC. This translates into CATSGTSGIYEQYF.

This clonotype has a count of ten or more. The CDR3 nucleotides are TGTGCCAGCAGTTCACCCCCGGGACAGAACACAGATACGCAGTATTTT. As protein: CASSSPPGQNTDTQYF. This sequence joins TRBV27 and TRBJ2-3; TRBD1 agrees at 7 bases. The trim removed 4 bases at V and 2 bases at J, leaving 9 bases unmatched. Germline CDR1 MNHEY, CDR2 SMNVEV (reference sequence). The CDR3 runs 16 residues.

This clonotype was detected many times. CDR3 sequence reads: CASSPPGVTQYF. CDR3 coding DNA: TGTGCCAGCAGTCCCCCGGGGGTTACGCAGTATTTT. V usage is TRBV27 and J usage is TRBJ2-3; tentative D call: TRBD2 (6 bases). CDR3 length: 12 amino acids. Looked up from germline, CDR1 is MNHEY and CDR2 is SMNVEV (reference sequence). The V and J ends lost 5 bases and 8 bases respectively, with 11 bases between them.